A single sample gave rise to the 30 T cell receptor beta chains below, sequenced in a study of PD-1 blockade in classical Hodgkin lymphoma. All the patients suffered relapse after autologous stem cell transplantation, and brentuximab vedotin exposure differed. The method was immunoSEQ multiplex PCR; TCRdb's version includes in-frame clones alone and lacks a portion of them. Counted here are some 38,000 clones, over 65% occurring once; the ten biggest clones make up 15% to 20%. The specimen was peripheral blood mononuclear cells (PBMCs), collected before the second cycle of nivolumab. The source is a human donor with classical Hodgkin lymphoma.

J is TRBJ2-3 and V is TRBV5-6; 7 bases match TRBD1. V trimming: 3 bases; J trimming: 2 bases; junction bases outside the gene matches: 3. The CDR3 extends over 14 amino acids. Per germline, CDR1 SGHDT and CDR2 YYEEEE. CDR3 sequence: CASSSGQYTDTQYF. The CDR3 coding sequence is TGTGCCAGCAGCTCGGGACAGTACACAGATACGCAGTATTTT. Full variable domain (rest looked up from reference TRBV5-6 and TRBJ2-3): DAGVTQSPTHLIKTRGQQVTLRCSPKSGHDTVSWYQQALGQGPQFIFQYYEEEERQRGNFPDRFSGHQFPNYSSELNVNALLLGDSALYLCASSSGQYTDTQYFGPGTRLTVL.

The V and J genes are TRBV7-2 and TRBJ2-3, with 8 bases fitting TRBD1. V dropped 7 bases and J dropped 9; count of bases not matched to a gene: 6. This CDR3 is built from 12 residues. Germline CDR1 and CDR2: SGHTA and FQGNSA. The CDR3 reads CASNRQGSTQYF. Written as DNA, the CDR3 is TGTGCCAGCAACAGACAGGGGTCCACGCAGTATTTT.

The CDR3 region is CASSFEVPDTQYF. In DNA form, the CDR3 reads TGTGCCAGCAGCTTCGAAGTTCCAGATACGCAGTATTTT. This chain uses TRBV7-2 with TRBJ2-3; D not resolved. The CDR3 consists of 13 residues. The V and J ends lost 3 bases and 4 bases respectively, with 8 bases between them. CDR1 SGHTA and CDR2 FQGNSA come from the germline V gene.

The chain links TRBV11-2 to TRBJ2-7; D is perhaps TRBD2 (5 bases). Germline V gene data show CDR1 as SGHAT and CDR2 as FQNNGV. V lost 4 bases and J 7 bases, leaving 14 bases between the germline ends. This CDR3 comprises 13 residues. CDR3 sequence: CASSSTRSGEQYF. CDR3 in DNA: TGTGCCAGCAGCTCCACCCGGTCGGGAGAGCAGTACTTC. The variable domain in full, completed from reference TRBV11-2 and TRBJ2-7, reads EAGVAQSPRYKIIEKRQSVAFWCNPISGHATLYWYQQILGQGPKLLIQFQNNGVVDDSQLPKDRFSAERLKGVDSTLKIQPAKLEDSAVYLCASSSTRSGEQYFGPGTRLTVT.

The genes are TRBV27 and TRBJ2-7; 10 bases map to TRBD1. V shed 6 bases, J shed 2 bases, and the junction held 16 bases outside the gene matches. The CDR3 has 18 amino acids. Germline values: CDR1 MNHEY, CDR2 SMNVEV (reference sequence). CDR3 DNA sequence: TGTGCCAGCAGCAAAAACCAGGGGACAGGGGATCCTACCTACGAGCAGTACTTC. It encodes CASSKNQGTGDPTYEQYF.

V usage is TRBV5-5 and J usage is TRBJ1-2; 9 nucleotides line up with TRBD1. Unmatched junction bases numbered 1, after V lost 3 bases and J lost 4 bases. From germline, CDR1 is SGHKS and CDR2 YYEKEE (reference sequence). The CDR3 has 13 residues. The CDR3 loop reads CASSWTGAYGYTF. The CDR3 DNA reads TGTGCCAGCAGCTGGACAGGGGCCTATGGCTACACCTTC.

The rearrangement joins TRBV7-2 to TRBJ2-5; TRBD2 matches 14 bases. Germline V lookup: CDR1 SGHTA, CDR2 FQGNSA. V trimming: 5 bases; J trimming: 1 base; junction bases outside the gene matches: 3. The CDR3 has 16 residues. CDR3 in amino acids: CASSPGTSGGQETQYF. The CDR3 DNA is TGTGCCAGCAGCCCGGGGACTAGCGGGGGCCAAGAGACCCAGTACTTC. Together with reference TRBV7-2 and TRBJ2-5, the CDR3 gives the full variable domain: GAGVSQSPSNKVTEKGKDVELRCDPISGHTALYWYRQSLGQGLEFLIYFQGNSAPDKSGLPSDRFSAERTGGSVSTLTIQRTQQEDSAVYLCASSPGTSGGQETQYFGPGTRLLVL.

The chain couples TRBV9 to TRBJ2-5; TRBD1 or TRBD2 may be the D gene (6 bases each). Trimming took off 3 bases at V and 5 bases at J, with 17 bases between the two ends. Germline CDR1 reads SGDLS; CDR2 reads YYNGEE. The CDR3 is made up of 15 amino acids. The CDR3 is CASSAEGDSWETQYF. CDR3 nucleotides: TGTGCCAGCAGCGCGGAGGGGGATTCGTGGGAGACCCAGTACTTC.

The V gene is TRBV15, the J gene TRBJ1-5; D remains unclear. V was cut by 1 base and J by 0 bases, with 10 bases left in between. Germline CDR1 reads LNHNV; CDR2 reads YYDKDF (reference sequence). The CDR3 has 16 amino acids. CDR3 DNA: TGTGCCACCAGCAGAGGTCCTGGGTATAGCAATCAGCCCCAGCATTTT. Its translation: CATSRGPGYSNQPQHF.

This chain joins TRBV7-2 and TRBJ2-2, with TRBD2 as a possible D gene (6 bases). V was pared by 7 bases and J by 5 bases, with 23 bases between. There are 17 residues in the CDR3. Germline CDR1 reads SGHTA; CDR2 reads FQGNSA. The CDR3 coding sequence is TGTGCCAGCACCTTCTCCCCGGGACTGAGAGAGACCGGGGAGCTGTTTTTT. Translating gives CASTFSPGLRETGELFF.

The chain has TRBV5-4 and TRBJ2-7; D is possibly TRBD1 (6 bases). The CDR3 has 14 residues. The germline CDR1 and CDR2 sequences are SGHNT and YYREEE (reference sequence). Trimming took off 4 bases at V and 2 bases at J, with 13 bases between the two ends. The CDR3 region is CASSQGSRAYEQYF. CDR3 nucleotides: TGTGCCAGCAGCCAGGGGTCTCGAGCCTACGAGCAGTACTTC.

This clone was detected a few times. J is TRBJ1-1 and V is TRBV7-2; 7 bases are a match to TRBD1. There are 13 residues in the CDR3. V lost 5 bases and J lost 7; bases outside the gene matches: 7. The germline V gene has CDR1 SGHTA and CDR2 FQGNSA. CDR3 loop: CASSRGTVIEAFF. The CDR3 nucleotides read TGTGCCAGCAGCCGAGGGACAGTGATTGAAGCTTTCTTT.

The rearrangement uses TRBV5-1 and TRBJ2-5, with 10 bases lining up with TRBD1. The CDR3 loop spans 16 amino acids. The germline V gene has CDR1 SGHRS and CDR2 YFSETQ. Unmatched junction bases numbered 9, after V lost 3 bases and J lost 4 bases. The CDR3 is CASSSGQGRGGETQYF. The CDR3 DNA is TGCGCCAGCAGCTCGGGACAGGGGCGAGGTGGAGAGACCCAGTACTTC.

This rearrangement joins TRBV5-1 to TRBJ1-1; no firm D call. The CDR3 loop spans 15 amino acids. Trimming removed 0 bases from V and 6 bases from J, with 15 bases in between. CDR1 SGHRS and CDR2 YFSETQ come from the germline V gene. The DNA of the CDR3 is TGCGCCAGCAGCTTGGCCGGGCCAGAGGTCGCTGAAGCTTTCTTT. Its protein product is CASSLAGPEVAEAFF.

The CDR3 protein is CASSTETVSGANVLTF. CDR3 bases: TGTGCCAGCAGCACCGAGACAGTCTCTGGGGCCAACGTCCTGACTTTC. The chain carries TRBV7-9 and TRBJ2-6; a weak D match, TRBD1 (5 bases). This CDR3 comprises 16 residues. Germline V lookup: CDR1 SEHNR, CDR2 FQNEAQ (reference sequence). Trimming cost V 5 bases and J 0 bases, with 11 bases left between them.

This clone has just one count. The chain recombines TRBV7-2 with TRBJ1-6; unclear D gene. CDR3 length equals 17 residues. V was cut by 5 bases and J by 0 bases, with 14 bases left in between. Germline-derived CDR1 and CDR2 are SGHTA and FQGNSA. The CDR3 DNA sequence: TGTGCCAGCAGCCCCTTCTTCTCTAGCTCCTATAATTCACCCCTCCACTTT. It encodes CASSPFFSSSYNSPLHF.

The chain carries TRBV7-2 and TRBJ2-7; 10 bases fit TRBD2. The trim removed 4 bases at V and 2 bases at J, leaving 8 bases unmatched. The CDR3 sequence is 16 residues long. Germline V lookup: CDR1 SGHTA, CDR2 FQGNSA. Here the CDR3 reads CASSSETSGAAYEQYF. CDR3 bases: TGTGCCAGCAGCTCCGAAACTAGCGGGGCCGCCTACGAGCAGTACTTC.

The rearrangement uses TRBV6-5 and TRBJ1-2; 11 bases fit TRBD1. The CDR3 runs 14 residues. With 4 bases clipped from V and 3 bases from J, the junction kept 1 base outside the gene matches. From germline, CDR1 is MNHEY and CDR2 SVGAGI. The CDR3 bases are TGTGCCAGCAGTTGGACAGGGGGCGACTATGGCTACACCTTC. The encoded protein is CASSWTGGDYGYTF.

The chain links TRBV27 to TRBJ2-4, with D possibly matching TRBD1 (6 bases). The CDR3 contains 17 residues. With 5 bases removed from V and 2 bases from J, the gap between germline ends came to 19 bases. Germline V gene lookup returns CDR1 MNHEY and CDR2 SMNVEV (reference sequence). CDR3 sequence: CASSVTQGFGTKNIQYF. DNA for the CDR3: TGTGCCAGCAGTGTAACGCAGGGGTTTGGGACCAAAAACATTCAGTACTTC.

The gene calls are TRBV7-3 and TRBJ2-1; 11 nucleotides align to TRBD2. CDR1 is SGHTA and CDR2 is FQGTGA in the germline V gene. The CDR3 contains 15 residues. V dropped 5 bases and J dropped 10; count of bases not matched to a gene: 10. The CDR3 region is CASSISGGAVSEQFF. The CDR3 coding sequence is TGTGCCAGCAGCATTAGCGGGGGGGCTGTCAGCGAGCAGTTCTTC. Variable domain in full (rest from reference TRBV7-3 and TRBJ2-1): GAGVSQTPSNKVTEKGKYVELRCDPISGHTALYWYRQSLGQGPEFLIYFQGTGAADDSGLPNDRFFAVRPEGSVSTLKIQRTERGDSAVYLCASSISGGAVSEQFFGPGTRLTVL.

The chain links TRBV4-3 to TRBJ2-1; 8 bases line up with TRBD2. This CDR3 is built from 15 residues. V lost 4 bases to trimming and J lost 12 bases; unmatched junction nucleotides: 14. Germline values: CDR1 LGHNA, CDR2 YSLEER. The CDR3 is CASSLREFSGGGQFF. The CDR3 coding sequence is TGCGCCAGCAGCCTAAGAGAGTTCAGCGGGGGTGGGCAGTTCTTC.

The chain links TRBV4-3 to TRBJ2-5; D could derive from TRBD1 or TRBD2 (6 bases each). The CDR3 runs 15 residues. The ends were cut back, 4 bases at V and 5 bases at J, with 17 bases in the middle. The germline CDR1 and CDR2 sequences are LGHNA and YSLEER. The DNA for the CDR3 is TGCGCCAGCAGCCCGAGGGGGGTCCGAGGGGAGACCCAGTACTTC. As protein: CASSPRGVRGETQYF.

The V gene is TRBV4-1, the J gene TRBJ1-2; D ambiguous. The CDR3 is 15 amino acids. Germline V lookup: CDR1 MGHRA, CDR2 YSYEKL. V was trimmed by 6 bases and J by 6 bases, leaving 20 bases between them. This chain's CDR3 is CASRMVKGVRDGYTF. CDR3 DNA sequence: TGCGCCAGCAGAATGGTAAAGGGCGTGCGGGATGGCTACACCTTC.

This clone was seen a few times. The rearrangement links TRBV10-3 to TRBJ2-7, with 7 positions matching TRBD1. Germline loops: CDR1 ENHRY, CDR2 SYGVKD. This CDR3 has 14 amino acids. V was pared by 2 bases and J by 5 bases, with 6 bases of the junction left unmatched. The CDR3 loop reads CAISEELGGHEQYF. The CDR3 DNA follows: TGTGCCATCAGTGAGGAGCTAGGGGGCCACGAGCAGTACTTC.

The chain links TRBV19 to TRBJ1-5; D is uncertain. V lost 10 bases to trimming and J lost 7 bases, with 29 bases between them. Per the germline V gene, CDR1 is LNHDA and CDR2 is SQIVND (reference sequence). CDR3 size: 17 residues. The CDR3 is CATTPDWREGVVQPQHF. CDR3 DNA: TGTGCCACCACCCCTGACTGGAGGGAGGGTGTGGTACAGCCCCAGCATTTT.

This clone turned up a few times. The J gene is TRBJ2-2, the V gene TRBV4-2; weak D call: TRBD2 (7 bases). The V gene lost 2 bases and the J gene lost 5 bases, with 15 bases spanning the gap. CDR1 is LGHNA and CDR2 is YNFKEQ in the germline V gene. This CDR3 has 16 residues. Here the CDR3 DNA reads TGTGCCAGCAGCCAATCCGACGGGGGGCGGACCGGGGAGCTGTTTTTT. Translated: CASSQSDGGRTGELFF.

The chain joins TRBV7-8 to TRBJ1-3; D is unclear. CDR3 length equals 13 residues. CDR1 is SGHVS, CDR2 FQNEAQ, per germline. The V gene lost 7 bases and the J gene lost 2 bases, with 9 bases spanning the gap. CDR3 sequence (DNA): TGTGCCAGCACCCTCGACACTGGAAACACCATATATTTT. Translating gives CASTLDTGNTIYF.

This chain links TRBV25-1 with TRBJ2-5; TRBD2 aligns across 8 bases. V gave up 7 bases and J gave up 2 bases; unmatched junction bases: 9. Germline loops: CDR1 MGHDK, CDR2 SYGVNS. CDR3 length: 15 residues. CDR3 residues: CASTPGGAGQETQYF. In DNA form, the CDR3 reads TGTGCCAGCACCCCCGGGGGGGCGGGGCAAGAGACCCAGTACTTC.

The CDR3 here is CASSLAGGPYEQYF. The CDR3 DNA sequence: TGTGCCAGCAGCTTAGCGGGGGGGCCCTACGAGCAGTACTTC. The chain couples TRBV7-9 to TRBJ2-7; D might be TRBD2 (7 bases). Germline V gene sequence: CDR1 SEHNR, CDR2 FQNEAQ (reference sequence). This CDR3 comprises 14 residues. The V and J ends lost 0 bases and 2 bases respectively, with 8 bases between them.

CDR3 amino acids: CAWSVLRGQAYTF. CDR3 sequence (DNA): TGTGCCTGGAGTGTATTGAGGGGACAGGCCTACACCTTC. The chain links TRBV30 to TRBJ1-2; 8 nucleotides align to TRBD1. The CDR3 has 13 amino acids. V shed 0 bases and J 10 bases; nucleotides not matched to a gene: 7. Germline CDR1 is GTSNPN and CDR2 is SVGIG (reference sequence).